This T cell receptor (beta chain) was sequenced in a study of T-cell reconstitution after alpha-beta-depleted transplantation in children. As it was prepared, the TCRbeta library received unique molecular identifiers. TCRdb re-analysed the PCR reads in MiXCR, keeping a single row per CDR3 protein. The sample yields roughly 400,000 distinct CDR3 sequences, about a fifth seen once. This clonotype appeared a few times. In germline, CDR1 is MNHEY, CDR2 SMNVEV (reference sequence). The CDR3 spans 13 residues. Deletions cut 7 bases from V and 4 bases from J, with 13 bases between. The clonotype comes from a human donor who donated a stem cell graft to a child with acute myeloid leukemia. This sample comprised PBMCs from the stem cell graft donor, obtained from the stem cell graft. The gene calls are TRBV27 and TRBJ1-2; a weak D match, TRBD1 (6 bases). The CDR3 loop reads CASKPQGVYGYTF. CDR3 bases: TGTGCCAGCAAACCACAGGGCGTCTATGGCTACACCTTC.